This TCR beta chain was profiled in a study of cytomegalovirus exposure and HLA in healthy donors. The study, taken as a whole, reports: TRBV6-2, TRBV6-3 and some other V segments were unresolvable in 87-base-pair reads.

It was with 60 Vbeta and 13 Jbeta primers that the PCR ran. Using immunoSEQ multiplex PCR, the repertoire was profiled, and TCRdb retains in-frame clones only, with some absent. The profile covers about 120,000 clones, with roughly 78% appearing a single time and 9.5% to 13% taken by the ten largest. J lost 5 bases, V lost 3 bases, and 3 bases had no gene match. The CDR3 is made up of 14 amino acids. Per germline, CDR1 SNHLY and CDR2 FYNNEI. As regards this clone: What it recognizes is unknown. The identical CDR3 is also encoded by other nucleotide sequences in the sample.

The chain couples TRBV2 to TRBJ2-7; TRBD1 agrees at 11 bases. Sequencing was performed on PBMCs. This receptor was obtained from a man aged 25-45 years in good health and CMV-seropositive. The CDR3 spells CASSEDRGLDEQYF. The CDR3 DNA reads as TGTGCCAGCAGTGAGGACAGGGGGCTGGACGAGCAGTACTTC.